This T cell receptor beta chain stems from a study of T cells in Graves' hyperthyroidism and ophthalmopathy. Study observations and caveats: A median approximately 6.5 months before onset, the model predicted ophthalmopathy. Blood samples included most of the expanded thyroid clonotypes exceeding 0.001.

What was amplified from RNA transcripts were TCR beta CDR3 regions. The primer set for the first-round RT-PCR of the TCR CDR3 was HTBI. One entry per CDR3 protein results from TCRdb running MiXCR on the multiplex PCR reads. Altogether hundreds of thousands of distinct CDR3 sequences are present, over 35% being singletons, with the ten largest covering 8.9%. Patients with uncontrolled infections, other autoimmune diseases, pregnancy or lactation were excluded. This clonotype has only one observation. Its antigen is currently unknown. Germline V CDR1 and CDR2: MNHNS, SASEGT. There are 15 residues in the CDR3. Trimming took 6 bases from V and 3 from J, leaving 18 bases between them.

The sample comprised blood. The sequence came from a man younger than 35 with Graves' hyperthyroidism. The J gene is TRBJ2-7, the V gene TRBV6-1; D is ambiguous. DNA for the CDR3: TGTGCCAGCAGCCCTATGACGAGGAAAGACTACGAGCAGTACTTC. Protein: CASSPMTRKDYEQYF.